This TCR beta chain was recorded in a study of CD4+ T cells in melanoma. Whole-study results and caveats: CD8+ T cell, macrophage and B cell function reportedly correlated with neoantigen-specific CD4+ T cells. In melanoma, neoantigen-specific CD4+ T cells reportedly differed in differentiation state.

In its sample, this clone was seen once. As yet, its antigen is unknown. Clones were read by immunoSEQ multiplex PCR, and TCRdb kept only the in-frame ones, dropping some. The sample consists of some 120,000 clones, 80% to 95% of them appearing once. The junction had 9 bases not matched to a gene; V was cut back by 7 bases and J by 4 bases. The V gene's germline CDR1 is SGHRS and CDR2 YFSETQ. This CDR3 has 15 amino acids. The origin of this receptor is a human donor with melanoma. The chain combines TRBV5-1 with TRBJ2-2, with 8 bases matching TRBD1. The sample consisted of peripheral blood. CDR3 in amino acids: CASGPTGVATGELFF. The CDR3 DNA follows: TGCGCCAGCGGCCCGACAGGGGTGGCCACCGGGGAGCTGTTTTTT.